This is a list of T cell receptor beta chains from one sample in a study of blood T cell repertoires in COVID-19. Here immunoSEQ multiplex PCR was the method, and the copy in TCRdb shows in-frame clones only, minus some. This sample has approximately 330,000 clones, with roughly 86% found just once. The sample taken for sequencing was peripheral blood. The receptors come from a man under 40 with COVID-19, enrolled during active disease. Each CDR3 is given with its conserved first and last residue. Each record gives: D gene, clone size, V gene, J gene, CDR3 protein, CDR3 DNA. A D gene is named only where the DNA matches it firmly. Size tells how often a clone was seen (once, few, many) or the class of an expanded clone, and some rows leave it out.

NA,NA,TRBV5-6,TRBJ1-2,CASSLRPGVSYGYTF,TGTGCCAGCAGCTTGAGGCCGGGGGTTTCCTATGGCTACACCTTC
NA,once,TRBV6-2/TRBV6-3,TRBJ2-2,CASSNEPANTGELFF,TGTGCCAGCAGTAACGAGCCCGCGAACACCGGGGAGCTGTTTTTT
TRBD1,once,TRBV6-5,TRBJ1-2,CASSYSPGQGAYGYTF,TGTGCCAGCAGTTACTCTCCCGGACAGGGGGCCTATGGCTACACCTTC
NA,NA,TRBV11-3,TRBJ2-1,CASSPTTGSFGNEQFF,TGTGCCAGCAGTCCAACCACCGGGAGCTTCGGCAATGAGCAGTTCTTC
NA,NA,TRBV6-5,TRBJ2-7,CASTPYISYEQYF,TGTGCCAGCACGCCTTACATTTCCTACGAGCAGTACTTC
NA,NA,TRBV24-1,TRBJ2-3,CATSATGRSTDTQYF,TGTGCCACCAGTGCGACAGGACGATCCACAGATACGCAGTATTTT
NA,NA,TRBV4-3,TRBJ1-3,CASSQDLGLNTIYF,TGCGCCAGCAGCCAAGATCTTGGACTAAACACCATATATTTT
NA,NA,TRBV5-6,TRBJ1-1,CASSQQGGGTEAFF,TGTGCCAGCAGCCAGCAGGGTGGGGGGACTGAAGCTTTCTTT
TRBD2,NA,TRBV11-2,TRBJ2-7,CASSLEVAAGAYEQYF,TGTGCCAGCAGCTTAGAGGTAGCAGCGGGAGCCTACGAGCAGTACTTC
TRBD1,NA,TRBV15,TRBJ1-5,CATSSPPGGLYNQPQHF,TGTGCCACCAGCAGCCCTCCAGGGGGCCTTTACAATCAGCCCCAGCATTTT
NA,once,TRBV13,TRBJ1-3,CASSLPGSGNTIYF,TGTGCCAGCAGCTTACCGGGCTCTGGAAACACCATATATTTT
TRBD2,NA,TRBV5-1,TRBJ2-1,CASSHTGTSGSSYNEQFF,TGCGCCAGCAGCCACACCGGGACTAGCGGGAGCTCCTACAATGAGCAGTTCTTC
TRBD1,NA,TRBV18,TRBJ1-2,CASSPRDSNYGYTF,TGTGCCAGCTCACCACGGGACAGTAACTATGGCTACACCTTC